The 28 T cell receptor beta chains listed next were all sequenced from one sample in a study of T cell responses to AZD1222 COVID-19 vaccine. Sequencing was performed with immunoSEQ multiplex PCR; in TCRdb, only in-frame clones are kept and a portion is missing. The sample contains approximately 89,000 clones, about 90% of which appear only once. Sequenced here: peripheral blood, sampled on day 0 of AZD1222 vaccination. The origin of the receptors is an adult in good health.

The chain combines TRBV10-3 with TRBJ2-7; D is perhaps TRBD2 (5 bases). The CDR3 has 15 amino acids. Between the trimmed V and J ends, which lost 0 bases and 6 bases, there was a span of 15 bases. The germline gives CDR1 ENHRY, CDR2 SYGVKD. CDR3 bases: TGTGCCATCAGTGAGTCACCTAGCCCTCTAGCCGAGCAGTACTTC. This gives the protein CAISESPSPLAEQYF.

The V call is TRBV6-1, the J call TRBJ1-6; a weak D match, TRBD1 (6 bases). The germline CDR1 and CDR2 sequences are MNHNS and SASEGT. V was shortened by 3 bases and J by 7 bases, with 13 bases between the two germline ends. This CDR3 region has 15 residues. DNA for the CDR3: TGTGCCAGCAGTGATTCGGGGGCGCGAAATTCACCCCTCCACTTT. It yields the protein CASSDSGARNSPLHF.

CDR3 sequence reads: CSVEFRDNPGNTIYF. The CDR3 DNA reads TGCAGCGTTGAATTCAGGGATAATCCTGGAAACACCATATATTTT. J is TRBJ1-3 and V is TRBV29-1; D is possibly TRBD1 (5 bases). The V gene lost 2 bases and the J gene lost 2 bases, with 13 bases spanning the gap. This CDR3 is built from 15 residues. Germline assignment: CDR1 SQVTM and CDR2 ANQGSEA.

DNA of the CDR3: TGTGCCAGCAGTTTTCCCCTTTCTGACGAGCAGTACTTC. Translated: CASSFPLSDEQYF. V gene TRBV28 combines with J gene TRBJ2-7; D not resolved. CDR1 MDHEN and CDR2 SYDVKM come from the germline V gene. The CDR3 sequence is 13 residues long. V lost 3 bases and J lost 5, with 11 bases in between. The full variable domain, rest sourced from reference TRBV28 and TRBJ2-7, is DVKVTQSSRYLVKRTGEKVFLECVQDMDHENMFWYRQDPGLGLRLIYFSYDVKMKEKGDIPEGYSVSREKKERFSLILESASTNQTSMYLCASSFPLSDEQYFGPGTRLTVT.

This clone was counted only a few times. This chain joins TRBV9 and TRBJ1-1, with D tentatively TRBD1 (5 bases). The CDR3 covers 16 residues. Germline assignment: CDR1 SGDLS and CDR2 YYNGEE. V lost 4 bases, J lost 7 bases, and 23 bases lay in between. The CDR3 region is CASSKDGRSRENEAFF. CDR3 DNA: TGTGCCAGCAGCAAGGACGGACGATCCAGGGAGAATGAAGCTTTCTTT.

This clone was detected only once. This chain connects TRBV12-3 or TRBV12-4 to TRBJ2-7; D remains ambiguous. Trimming left V 3 bases short and J 2 bases short, with 8 bases between. The CDR3 has 13 amino acids. The CDR3 here is CASSFEMAYEQYF. CDR3 nucleotides: TGTGCCAGCAGTTTTGAGATGGCCTACGAGCAGTACTTC.

The genes are TRBV20-1 and TRBJ2-3; D is unresolved. V gave up 3 bases and J gave up 0 bases, with 13 bases separating them. Looked up from germline, CDR1 is DFQATT and CDR2 is SNEGSKA (reference sequence). The CDR3 loop spans 15 amino acids. DNA of the CDR3: TGCAGTGCTAGTAATCGGGCGGTTAGCACAGATACGCAGTATTTT. Its translation is CSASNRAVSTDTQYF.

The chain has TRBV10-2 and TRBJ2-5, with TRBD2 identical over 9 bases. CDR3 length: 16 residues. Germline V gene data show CDR1 as WSHSY and CDR2 as SAAADI. V lost 10 bases and J lost 7; bases outside the gene matches: 19. This CDR3 reads CATEVGTSPFRGTQYF. In DNA, the CDR3 is TGCGCCACCGAGGTTGGGACTAGCCCGTTCCGAGGGACCCAGTACTTC.

The V and J genes are TRBV15 and TRBJ1-2; no clear D gene. Germline values: CDR1 LNHNV, CDR2 YYDKDF (reference sequence). This CDR3 comprises 16 residues. V lost 8 bases and J lost 5, with 24 bases in between. CDR3 amino acids: CATAEPAGSLSYGYTF. Here the CDR3 DNA reads TGTGCCACCGCAGAGCCTGCGGGCAGCCTATCATATGGCTACACCTTC.

This clone appeared once. This chain joins TRBV18 and TRBJ2-1; D may be TRBD1 (5 bases). This CDR3 is 16 amino acids long. Germline V lookup: CDR1 KGHSH, CDR2 LQKENI. V lost 1 base and J lost 5, with 15 bases in between. The CDR3 sequence: CASSPRVATEDNEQFF. In nucleotides, the CDR3 is TGTGCCAGCTCACCACGTGTTGCGACAGAAGACAATGAGCAGTTCTTC.

The rearrangement joins TRBV4-2 to TRBJ2-3; 9 nucleotides agree with TRBD2. Per germline, CDR1 LGHNA and CDR2 YNFKEQ. V was pared by 0 bases and J by 1 base, with 14 bases of the junction left unmatched. The CDR3 runs to 20 residues. The CDR3 nucleotides read TGTGCCAGCAGCCAAGATCCTTCGGCGGGAGGGCGCATGGGCACAGATACGCAGTATTTT. As protein: CASSQDPSAGGRMGTDTQYF.

The J gene is TRBJ2-1, the V gene TRBV18; TRBD2 agrees at 7 bases. J gave up 8 bases and V 2 bases, and 12 bases lay outside the gene matches. The CDR3 runs to 16 residues. Germline CDR1 KGHSH, CDR2 LQKENI. The CDR3 loop reads CASSPEWEGPVDEQFF. In DNA form, the CDR3 reads TGTGCCAGCTCACCAGAGTGGGAGGGCCCCGTCGATGAGCAGTTCTTC. Complete variable domain (other parts from reference TRBV18 and TRBJ2-1): NAGVMQNPRHLVRRRGQEARLRCSPMKGHSHVYWYRQLPEEGLKFMVYLQKENIIDESGMPKERFSAEFPKEGPSILRIQQVVRGDSAAYFCASSPEWEGPVDEQFFGPGTRLTVL.

The chain carries TRBV11-2 and TRBJ2-6; D call uncertain. This CDR3 spans 15 amino acids. V was clipped by 6 bases and J by 4 bases, with 13 bases between them. The V gene's germline CDR1 is SGHAT and CDR2 FQNNGV. CDR3 DNA: TGTGCCAGCAGGAGGACGAGAGACGGGGCCAACGTCCTGACTTTC. Amino acid sequence: CASRRTRDGANVLTF. The full variable domain, in which reference TRBV11-2 and TRBJ2-6 provide the parts outside the CDR3, is EAGVAQSPRYKIIEKRQSVAFWCNPISGHATLYWYQQILGQGPKLLIQFQNNGVVDDSQLPKDRFSAERLKGVDSTLKIQPAKLEDSAVYLCASRRTRDGANVLTFGAGSRLTVL.

V and J are TRBV5-6 and TRBJ2-1; 11 bases map to TRBD2. Germline assignment: CDR1 SGHDT and CDR2 YYEEEE. CDR3 length: 16 residues. The V and J ends lost 4 bases and 4 bases, in that order; junction bases with no gene match: 7. CDR3 coding DNA: TGTGCCAGCAGCCGACGGACTAGCGGGCGATACAATGAGCAGTTCTTC. Translated, it gives CASSRRTSGRYNEQFF.

V and J are TRBV5-1 and TRBJ2-1; D is unclear. This CDR3 comprises 12 residues. Germline lookup yields CDR1 SGHRS and CDR2 YFSETQ. V lost 1 base and J 10 bases, leaving 9 bases between the germline ends. The CDR3 coding sequence is TGCGCCAGCAGCTTGTCCGTCAGAGAGCAGTTCTTC. Encoded protein: CASSLSVREQFF.

The chain links TRBV29-1 to TRBJ2-5; TRBD2 matches at 13 bases. Per germline, CDR1 SQVTM and CDR2 ANQGSEA. The CDR3 covers 14 residues. V lost 7 bases, J lost 5 bases, and 7 bases stayed unmatched. The CDR3 nucleotides read TGCAGCGCCGGACTAGCGGGAGTAGCGGAGACCCAGTACTTC. Its translation: CSAGLAGVAETQYF.

The rearrangement links TRBV21-1 to TRBJ2-1; the D call of TRBD2 is as the table states it, not checked on the DNA. TRBV21-1 is assigned pseudogene status. The CDR3 is 15 residues long. CDR3: CASSKAAVMGNEQFF. CDR3 DNA sequence: TGTGCCAGCAGCAAAGCAGCGGTAATGGGCAATGAGCAGTTCTTC.

Here the CDR3 DNA reads TGTGCCAGCAGTTTACCTAGCGGGGTTTACAATGAGCAGTTCTTC. Translation: CASSLPSGVYNEQFF. V usage is TRBV28 and J usage is TRBJ2-1, with 9 bases matching TRBD2. Looked up from germline, CDR1 is MDHEN and CDR2 is SYDVKM. The CDR3 covers 15 residues. Trimming at V came to 2 bases and at J to 4 bases, leaving 3 bases not matched to a gene.

J is TRBJ2-7 and V is TRBV5-6; D may be TRBD1 (5 bases). V lost 8 bases to trimming and J lost 2 bases, with 5 bases between them. Germline values: CDR1 SGHDT, CDR2 YYEEEE. This CDR3 comprises 10 residues. CDR3 coding DNA: TGTGCCAGACAGGCCTACGAGCAGTACTTC. It translates to CARQAYEQYF.

The chain is built from TRBV18 and TRBJ2-7; 12 bases map to TRBD1. The CDR3 totals 14 residues. Per the germline V gene, CDR1 is KGHSH and CDR2 is LQKENI. The V gene end was trimmed by 6 bases and the J gene end by 8 bases; junction bases not matched to a gene: 8. The chain's CDR3 is CASSSGTGGNQQYF. The DNA of the CDR3 is TGTGCCAGCTCGTCCGGGACAGGGGGCAATCAGCAGTACTTC.

The gene calls are TRBV12-5 and TRBJ2-2, with TRBD1 as a possible D gene (5 bases). Trimming cost V 0 bases and J 7 bases, with 15 bases left between them. The CDR3 is 16 residues long. CDR1 LGHNT and CDR2 FRNRAP come from the germline V gene. CDR3: CASGLVLGVGDGELFF. As DNA, the CDR3 is TGTGCTAGTGGTTTGGTATTAGGGGTAGGGGACGGGGAGCTGTTTTTT. The full variable domain, in which reference TRBV12-5 and TRBJ2-2 provide the parts outside the CDR3, is DARVTQTPRHKVTEMGQEVTMRCQPILGHNTVFWYRQTMMQGLELLAYFRNRAPLDDSGMPKDRFSAEMPDATLATLKIQPSEPRDSAVYFCASGLVLGVGDGELFFGEGSRLTVL.

The genes are TRBV28 and TRBJ1-1, with D possibly matching TRBD1 (6 bases). Germline V gene data show CDR1 as MDHEN and CDR2 as SYDVKM. V lost 5 bases to trimming and J lost 3 bases, with 16 bases between them. This CDR3 comprises 15 residues. The CDR3 DNA reads as TGTGCCAGCAGTAACATGAAACAGGGAGACACTGAAGCTTTCTTT. Amino acids: CASSNMKQGDTEAFF.

The sample holds one count of this clone. V gene TRBV18 combines with J gene TRBJ2-3; 14 bases agree with TRBD2. This CDR3 has 15 amino acids. Germline CDR1 KGHSH, CDR2 LQKENI. V trimming: 4 bases; J trimming: 4 bases; junction bases outside the gene matches: 1. CDR3 DNA: TGTGCCAGCTCACAGACTAGCGGGAGGGCAGATACGCAGTATTTT. It encodes CASSQTSGRADTQYF.

The chain recombines TRBV29-1 with TRBJ1-4; TRBD1 might be the D (6 bases). Germline CDR1 is SQVTM and CDR2 is ANQGSEA. CDR3 length equals 15 residues. Trimming shortened V by 0 bases and J by 4 bases, and 12 bases separated the two germline ends. Written as DNA, the CDR3 is TGCAGCGTTGAAGAATGGGGACAACATAATGAAAAACTGTTTTTT. Its protein product is CSVEEWGQHNEKLFF.

This clone was detected only once. This sequence joins TRBV7-3 and TRBJ2-1; no definite D call. V lost 5 bases, J lost 1 base, and 12 bases lay in between. Germline lookup yields CDR1 SGHTA and CDR2 FQGTGA. The CDR3 sequence is 15 residues long. The CDR3 here is CASSPTQISYNEQFF. CDR3 sequence (DNA): TGTGCCAGCAGCCCCACCCAGATATCCTACAATGAGCAGTTCTTC.

The CDR3 DNA reads as TGTGCCAGTAGCCCGGGTGACAGGTACTACGAGCAGTACTTC. Translated: CASSPGDRYYEQYF. The genes are TRBV19 and TRBJ2-7; tentative D call: TRBD1 (6 bases). V dropped 6 bases and J dropped 3 bases, with 15 bases sitting between them. This CDR3 has 14 residues. Germline assignment: CDR1 LNHDA and CDR2 SQIVND (reference sequence).

V gene TRBV7-8 combines with J gene TRBJ2-7; 9 nucleotides line up with TRBD1. J gave up 1 base and V 6 bases, and 7 bases lay outside the gene matches. The CDR3 contains 15 residues. Per the germline V gene, CDR1 is SGHVS and CDR2 is FQNEAQ. The CDR3 DNA follows: TGTGCCAGCAGGAAACCGGGACAGGGATCCTACGAGCAGTACTTC. It codes for CASRKPGQGSYEQYF.

The chain carries TRBV7-3 and TRBJ1-3; tentative D call: TRBD1 (5 bases). V was trimmed by 8 bases and J by 7 bases, leaving 12 bases between them. Germline CDR1 is SGHTA and CDR2 is FQGTGA. The CDR3 spans 12 residues. This chain's CDR3 is CASGADGNTIYF. The CDR3 DNA is TGTGCCAGCGGGGCAGACGGCAACACCATATATTTT.